This T cell receptor (beta chain) was sequenced in a study of blood T cell repertoires in COVID-19. Study in general: Material from acute and convalescent COVID-19 was sourced from the United States, Italy and Spain. T cells, B-cell-depleted T cells, or PBMCs supplied cDNA or gDNA.

The CDR3 has 14 residues. The trim removed 4 bases at V and 8 bases at J, leaving 7 bases unmatched. Per germline, CDR1 LGHDT and CDR2 YNNKEL (reference sequence). Authors' methods: It was from reference gene primer amplification that nucleated cell counts were estimated. Only in-frame clones appear in the TCRdb table, and some are missing; sequencing was by immunoSEQ multiplex PCR. That table is the source of V, J and clone size, and D and trimming were worked out from the DNA. Of about 270,000 clones listed, more than 80% are singletons. Enrollees, about 18 to 89 years old, lived in approximately 25 US areas.

This sequence was found in a woman in her twenties or thirties with acute COVID-19. Sequencing was done on a sample of PBMCs or T cells enriched from blood (not recorded which). The chain combines TRBV3-1 (or the pseudogene TRBV3-2) with TRBJ1-3; TRBD1 matches 8 bases. The CDR3 DNA reads TGTGCCAGCAGCCTGCAGGGGGCCATGGACACCATATATTTT. Translation: CASSLQGAMDTIYF.